There are a few counts of the clone carrying this T cell receptor beta chain. The target antigen is unknown. This entry is derived from a study of T-cell memory formation after mild COVID-19. Broader study findings: Second-wave clones reaching peak frequency on day 37 lacked confirmed SARS-CoV-2 specificity. Clones which contracted sat mainly in CM and EM if CD4+, and in EMRA if CD8+.

UMIs and sample barcodes were carried by the TCR alpha and TCR beta cDNA libraries that 5'RACE produced using constant-segment primers. TCRdb itself ran the 5' RACE reads through MiXCR, one entry per CDR3 protein. This table has about 250,000 distinct CDR3 sequences, less than 20% appearing once. CDR3 length: 13 residues. V gave up 0 bases and J gave up 3 bases, with 6 bases separating them. The V gene's germline CDR1 is SGHDT and CDR2 YYEEEE. The sequencing sample was made of PBMCs or a T cell subset sorted from them (not recorded which). The chain uses TRBV5-6 and TRBJ1-1; unclear D gene. This clonotype originated in an adult woman who had mild COVID-19 (a few samples of this study predate the infection). Cell type and time point are not known. Here the CDR3 DNA reads TGTGCCAGCAGCTTGGGGGTGTACACTGAAGCTTTCTTT. Protein product: CASSLGVYTEAFF.